The rows below give T cell receptor beta chains drawn from one sample of a study of T cells in Graves' hyperthyroidism and ophthalmopathy. TCRdb redid the calling of the multiplex PCR reads with MiXCR, one entry per CDR3 protein. This table has some 770,000 distinct CDR3 sequences, roughly 17% appearing once. The sample was blood. Receptor source: a man in his late teens or twenties with Graves' hyperthyroidism. Each CDR3 is given with its conserved first and last residue. D genes are given only for firm matches. Clone sizes are given selectively: once, few, many, or a class where the clone is expanded.

clone_size	v_call	cdr3_length	j_call	d_call	cdr3_aa	cdr3_nt
-	TRBV10-3	13	TRBJ1-1	-	CAISDEGGAEAFF	TGTGCCATCAGTGACGAGGGAGGGGCTGAAGCTTTCTTT
-	TRBV3-1	17	TRBJ1-6	-	CASSQDDSSSYNSPLHF	TGTGCCAGCAGCCAAGATGACAGTTCCTCCTATAATTCACCCCTCCACTTT
few	TRBV4-1	16	TRBJ1-4	TRBD1	CASSQGMTGRNEKLFF	TGCGCCAGCAGCCAAGGCATGACAGGGAGAAATGAAAAACTGTTTTTT
few	TRBV6-1	12	TRBJ2-3	TRBD1	CATLDRGDTQYF	TGTGCCACCCTGGACAGGGGAGATACGCAGTATTTT
-	TRBV2	15	TRBJ2-7	TRBD2	CASSEGLAGAREQYF	TGTGCCAGCAGCGAGGGACTAGCGGGAGCTAGGGAGCAGTACTTC
few	TRBV5-6	15	TRBJ2-5	-	CASSLLGARKETQYF	TGTGCCAGCAGCCTCCTCGGGGCGCGTAAAGAGACCCAGTACTTC
many	TRBV28	14	TRBJ2-7	-	CASSLYNRLSEQYF	TGTGCCAGCAGTTTATATAATCGCCTTTCCGAGCAGTACTTC
-	TRBV6-1	14	TRBJ2-5	TRBD2	CASRGTSGKETQYF	TGTGCCAGCAGGGGGACTAGCGGGAAGGAGACCCAGTACTTC
many	TRBV28	18	TRBJ2-5	TRBD2	CASSSLIRTGGPLKTQYF	TGTGCCAGCAGTTCCCTAATCCGAACGGGAGGGCCCTTAAAGACCCAGTACTTC
-	TRBV7-8	15	TRBJ2-7	-	CASSLSGLNQYEQYF	TGTGCCAGCAGCTTATCGGGACTGAACCAGTACGAGCAGTACTTC
many	TRBV29-1	13	TRBJ2-7	-	CSVSGFGSYEQYF	TGCAGCGTGTCAGGGTTTGGGTCTTACGAGCAGTACTTC
few	TRBV5-1	14	TRBJ2-5	-	CASSLGTVWETQYF	TGCGCCAGCAGCCTGGGGACGGTGTGGGAGACCCAGTACTTC
-	TRBV5-1	14	TRBJ2-7	-	CASSPQSSRDEQYF	TGCGCCAGCAGCCCTCAGTCTTCGCGGGACGAGCAGTACTTC
many	TRBV12-3/TRBV12-4	15	TRBJ1-5	-	CASTQDHTSNQPQHF	TGTGCCAGCACCCAGGACCATACTAGCAATCAGCCCCAGCATTTT
many	TRBV11-2	14	TRBJ2-1	-	CASSSSPGLDEQFF	TGTGCCAGCAGCTCTAGCCCGGGACTGGATGAGCAGTTCTTC
-	TRBV4-1	15	TRBJ1-5	-	CASSHRENSNQPQHF	TGCGCCAGCAGCCACAGGGAGAATAGCAATCAGCCCCAGCATTTT
few	TRBV14	15	TRBJ2-1	TRBD2	CASSQVSGIYNEQFF	TGTGCCAGCAGCCAGGTTAGCGGGATATACAATGAGCAGTTCTTC
few	TRBV6-2/TRBV6-3	12	TRBJ1-2	-	CASRTQAYGYTF	TGTGCCAGCAGGACCCAAGCGTATGGCTACACCTTC
-	TRBV29-1	13	TRBJ1-2	-	CSVYDGANYGYTF	TGCAGCGTTTACGATGGGGCTAACTATGGCTACACCTTC
-	TRBV18	15	TRBJ1-2	TRBD1	CASSPYGTGVEGYTF	TGTGCCAGCTCACCTTATGGGACAGGCGTCGAGGGCTACACCTTC
many	TRBV11-2	15	TRBJ1-6	-	CASSLEAGQGSPLHF	TGTGCCAGCAGCTTAGAAGCAGGGCAGGGTTCACCCCTCCACTTT
few	TRBV12-3/TRBV12-4	11	TRBJ2-2	-	CASSVGPDLFF	TGTGCCAGCAGCGTGGGCCCAGACCTGTTTTTT
few	TRBV6-5	18	TRBJ1-4	-	CASSYLFLRGATNEKLFF	TGTGCCAGCAGTTACCTCTTCTTGAGGGGGGCAACTAATGAAAAACTGTTTTTT
-	TRBV6-4	13	TRBJ1-5	-	CASSIGPNQPQHF	TGTGCCAGCAGTATAGGCCCCAATCAGCCCCAGCATTTT
few	TRBV20-1	14	TRBJ2-7	TRBD2	CSASGLAQTYEQYF	TGCAGTGCTAGCGGACTAGCGCAGACCTACGAGCAGTACTTC
many	TRBV12-3/TRBV12-4	15	TRBJ2-7	TRBD1	CASSLRGTGVVEQYF	TGTGCCAGCAGTCTCCGGGGGACAGGGGTTGTCGAGCAGTACTTC
many	TRBV12-3/TRBV12-4	12	TRBJ2-7	-	CASRGPREEQYF	TGTGCCAGCAGGGGCCCCAGGGAGGAGCAGTACTTC
few	TRBV20-1	16	TRBJ2-1	TRBD2	CSATSGARGPYNEQFF	TGCAGTGCAACTAGCGGGGCCCGCGGCCCCTACAATGAGCAGTTCTTC